A few counts support the clone carrying this T cell receptor (beta chain). The antigen remains undetermined. The germline gives CDR1 MNHEY, CDR2 SVGEGT. The CDR3 consists of 14 residues. V dropped 6 bases and J dropped 2; count of bases not matched to a gene: 5. This record belongs to a study of T cells after yellow fever vaccination. Turning to the study itself: Fractions of limited cellularity were prepared by means of SMART-Seq v4 Ultra Low Input.

Findings and caveats of the study: Most clones from primary vaccination resurfaced after the booster (about 95% CD4, 70% to 90% CD8).

One entry per CDR3 protein results from TCRdb running MiXCR on the 5' RACE reads. The table has about 260,000 distinct CDR3 sequences, 10% to 15% seen once. The chain has TRBV6-2 or TRBV6-3 and TRBJ2-7, with TRBD2 matching over 9 bases. This TCR derives from a man aged 25-40 years who received the YFV17D yellow fever vaccine. The source was CD4+ T cells sorted from PBMCs, collected 45 days after the yellow fever booster vaccination. The CDR3 region is CASRPAGGPYEQYF. The DNA for the CDR3 is TGTGCCAGCAGGCCAGCGGGAGGACCCTACGAGCAGTACTTC.